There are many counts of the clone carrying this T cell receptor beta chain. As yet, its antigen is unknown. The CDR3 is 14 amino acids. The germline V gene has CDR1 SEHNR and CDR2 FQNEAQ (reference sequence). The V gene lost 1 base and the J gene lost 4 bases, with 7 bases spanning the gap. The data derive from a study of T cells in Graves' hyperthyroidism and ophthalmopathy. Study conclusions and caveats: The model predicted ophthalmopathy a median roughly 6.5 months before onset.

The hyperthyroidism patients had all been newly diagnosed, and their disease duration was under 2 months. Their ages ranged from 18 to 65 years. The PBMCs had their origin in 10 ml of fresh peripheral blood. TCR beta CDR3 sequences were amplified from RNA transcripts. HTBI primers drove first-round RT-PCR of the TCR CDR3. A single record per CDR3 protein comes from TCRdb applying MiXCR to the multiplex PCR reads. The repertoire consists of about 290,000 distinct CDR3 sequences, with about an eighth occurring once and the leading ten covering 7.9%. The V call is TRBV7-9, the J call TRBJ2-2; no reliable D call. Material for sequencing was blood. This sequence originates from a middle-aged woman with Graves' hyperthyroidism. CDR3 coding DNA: TGTGCCAGCAGCTTAGATCCGGGCACCGGGGAGCTGTTTTTT. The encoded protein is CASSLDPGTGELFF.